This T cell receptor (beta chain) was recorded in a study of human T cells and chemical hapten exposure. Germline CDR1 reads SEHNR; CDR2 reads FQNEAQ (reference sequence). The CDR3 is made up of 17 amino acids. With 1 base clipped from V and 0 bases from J, the junction kept 5 bases outside the gene matches. General observations from the study: TCRs at a frequency above 1 in 1000 stayed unchanged with DPC sensitization.

Comments on this clonotype: The antigen is undetermined.

MiXCR, applied by TCRdb to the RACE reads, yields one record per CDR3 protein. The profile shows about 68,000 distinct CDR3 sequences, approximately 11% of them singletons. Regarding time point: pre-sensitization, week 0. Indicated treatment: therapeutic diphenylcyclopropenone sensitization with weekly scalp DPC. The V gene is TRBV7-9, the J gene TRBJ1-5, with TRBD1 matching 8 bases. The input for sequencing was whole blood, taken in connection with sensitization to the hapten diphenylcyclopropenone (DPC). The clonotype comes from a woman in her forties or fifties with alopecia areata. Some clones in this sample may be carry-over from other donors' samples. The CDR3: CASSLGGQALSNQPQHF. CDR3 bases: TGTGCCAGCAGCTTAGGGGGACAGGCTCTTAGCAATCAGCCCCAGCATTTT.